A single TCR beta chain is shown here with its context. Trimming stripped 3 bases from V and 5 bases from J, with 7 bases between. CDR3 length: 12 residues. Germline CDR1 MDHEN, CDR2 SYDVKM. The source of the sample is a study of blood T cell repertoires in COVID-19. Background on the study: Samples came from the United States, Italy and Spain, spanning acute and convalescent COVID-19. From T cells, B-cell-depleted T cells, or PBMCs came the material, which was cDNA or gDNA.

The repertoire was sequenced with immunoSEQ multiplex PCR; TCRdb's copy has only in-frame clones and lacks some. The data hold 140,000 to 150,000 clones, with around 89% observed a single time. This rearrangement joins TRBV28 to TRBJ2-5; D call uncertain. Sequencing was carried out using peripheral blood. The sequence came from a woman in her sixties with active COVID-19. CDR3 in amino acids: CASSLIEETQYF. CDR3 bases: TGTGCCAGCAGTTTGATCGAGGAGACCCAGTACTTC.